These 22 T cell receptor beta chains were sequenced from one sample in a study of regulatory T cells in long-lasting Graves disease. The time point denotes: newly diagnosed GD, antithyroid drugs for less than 3 months. From RNA extracted from PBMCs, the TCR library was made. Through Arm-PCR of CDR3 regions and iRepertoire HTBI primers, TCR beta libraries were built. TCRdb re-derived calls from the multiplex PCR reads in MiXCR, one entry per CDR3 protein. Of approximately 540,000 distinct CDR3 sequences in the sample, around 11% were seen once. This sample was shared with a second study, whose subject was T cells in Graves' hyperthyroidism and ophthalmopathy.

The sample was peripheral blood mononuclear cells (PBMCs), taken at new diagnosis, from a patient treated with antithyroid drugs. Receptors originate from a woman younger than 45 with Graves disease.

This clonotype was found many times. The chain links TRBV30 to TRBJ2-2, with 13 bases identical to TRBD2. Germline V gene sequence: CDR1 GTSNPN, CDR2 SVGIG (reference sequence). V gave up 0 bases and J gave up 6 bases; unmatched junction bases: 1. This CDR3 comprises 15 residues. The CDR3 coding sequence is TGTGCCTGGAGTGTACTAGCGGGAGGGCCCGGGGAGCTGTTTTTT. Its translation is CAWSVLAGGPGELFF.

This clonotype appeared many times. The chain couples TRBV7-8 to TRBJ2-1, with 11 bases identical to TRBD2. The CDR3 is 16 residues long. Germline-derived CDR1 and CDR2 are SGHVS and FQNEAQ. Germline trimming cut 5 bases from V and 3 bases from J; bases unmatched to any gene: 6. The DNA of the CDR3 is TGTGCCAGCAGCGCCTTGGGGACTAGCGGCTACAATGAGCAGTTCTTC. This encodes CASSALGTSGYNEQFF.

This clonotype was seen a few times. The chain recombines TRBV20-1 with TRBJ2-7; D call uncertain. The CDR3 is 14 amino acids. The ends were cut back, 0 bases at V and 2 bases at J, with 11 bases in the middle. Per germline, CDR1 DFQATT and CDR2 SNEGSKA (reference sequence). CDR3 nucleotides: TGCAGTGCTAGAGATATGGTGATCCCCTACGAGCAGTACTTC. Residues: CSARDMVIPYEQYF.

This clonotype was counted at least ten times. The chain joins TRBV2 to TRBJ1-2; 8 bases map to TRBD1. This CDR3 is built from 14 residues. Looked up from germline, CDR1 is SNHLY and CDR2 is FYNNEI. V shed 2 bases and J 5 bases; nucleotides not matched to a gene: 4. The CDR3 sequence: CASSENRGGYGYTF. The CDR3, as DNA: TGTGCCAGCAGTGAAAACAGGGGGGGATATGGCTACACCTTC.

This clonotype appeared many times. The V gene is TRBV30, the J gene TRBJ1-1; a weak D match, TRBD1 (5 bases). From germline, CDR1 is GTSNPN and CDR2 SVGIG (reference sequence). Trimming removed 3 bases at V and 1 base at J, with 9 bases between. The CDR3 covers 13 residues. The CDR3 spells CAWRFRGNTEAFF. CDR3 in DNA: TGTGCCTGGAGGTTTAGGGGGAACACTGAAGCTTTCTTT. The full variable domain, with the rest looked up from reference TRBV30 and TRBJ1-1, is SQTIHQWPATLVQPVGSPLSLECTVEGTSNPNLYWYRQAAGRGLQLLFYSVGIGQISSEVPQNLSASRPQDRQFILSSKKLLLSDSGFYLCAWRFRGNTEAFFGQGTRLTVV.

This clonotype was seen ten or more times. This sequence joins TRBV3-1 and TRBJ2-7, with D unresolved. CDR1 is LGHDT, CDR2 YNNKEL, per germline (reference sequence). Trimming pared 2 bases from V and 6 bases from J, leaving 11 bases between. The CDR3 runs to 13 residues. The CDR3, as DNA: TGTGCCAGCAGCCAAAACACCCGGTTCGAGCAGTACTTC. Protein sequence: CASSQNTRFEQYF.

The chain recombines TRBV19 with TRBJ1-3; D perhaps matches TRBD1 (5 bases). The CDR3 runs 14 residues. The germline V gene has CDR1 LNHDA and CDR2 SQIVND (reference sequence). Trimming shortened V by 6 bases and J by 1 base, and 10 bases separated the two germline ends. CDR3 in DNA: TGTGCCAGTAGGGGGACCTCGTCTGGAAACACCATATATTTT. This codes for CASRGTSSGNTIYF. Variable domain in full (rest from reference TRBV19 and TRBJ1-3): DGGITQSPKYLFRKEGQNVTLSCEQNLNHDAMYWYRQDPGQGLRLIYYSQIVNDFQKGDIAEGYSVSREKKESFPLTVTSAQKNPTAFYLCASRGTSSGNTIYFGEGSWLTVV.

Of note for this clonotype: A much larger clonotype is one base distant, so this may be a read error. The chain uses TRBV18 and TRBJ2-1; D might be TRBD1 (5 bases). This CDR3 comprises 16 residues. CDR1 is KGHSH, CDR2 LQKENI, per germline. The CDR3 region is CASSPPGHKSYNEQLF. The CDR3 coding sequence is TGTGCCAGCTCACCACCCGGACATAAATCCTACAATGAGCAGCTCTTC.

This clonotype occurred a few times. The chain has TRBV30 and TRBJ2-1, with 12 nucleotides matching TRBD1. The germline V gene encodes CDR1 GTSNPN and CDR2 SVGIG (reference sequence). Trimming cost V 0 bases and J 6 bases; bases outside gene matches: 3. The length of the CDR3 is 15 residues. CDR3 protein: CAWSVGTGGFNEQFF. As DNA, the CDR3 is TGTGCCTGGAGTGTAGGGACAGGGGGCTTCAATGAGCAGTTCTTC.

This clonotype was found many times. The V gene is TRBV28, the J gene TRBJ2-5; 9 bases are a match to TRBD1. The CDR3 length is 15 residues. CDR1 is MDHEN, CDR2 SYDVKM, per germline. J was trimmed by 5 bases and V by 5 bases; bases with no gene match: 9. CDR3 coding DNA: TGTGCCAGCAGTACGGGGACAGGGTTCTCCGAGACCCAGTACTTC. This translates into CASSTGTGFSETQYF. Using reference TRBV28 and TRBJ2-5 for the parts outside the CDR3, the full variable domain is DVKVTQSSRYLVKRTGEKVFLECVQDMDHENMFWYRQDPGLGLRLIYFSYDVKMKEKGDIPEGYSVSREKKERFSLILESASTNQTSMYLCASSTGTGFSETQYFGPGTRLLVL.

The gene calls are TRBV6-1 and TRBJ1-1; D is uncertain. With 7 bases removed from V and 3 bases from J, the gap between germline ends came to 15 bases. The germline CDR1 and CDR2 sequences are MNHNS and SASEGT. This CDR3 spans 14 amino acids. The CDR3, as DNA: TGTGCCAGCAATACCGTTCTGGGAGACACTGAAGCTTTCTTT. It yields the protein CASNTVLGDTEAFF.

This clonotype occurred many times. Compared with germline, one end of the junction differs, possibly owing to a read error. The chain uses TRBV2 and TRBJ2-5; 8 nucleotides agree with TRBD1. Germline V gene lookup returns CDR1 SNHLY and CDR2 FYNNEI. CDR3 size: 15 residues. The CDR3 loop reads CASIKTGGYQEAQYF. DNA of the CDR3: TGTGCCAGCATAAAAACAGGGGGGTACCAAGAGGCCCAGTACTTC.

This clonotype was observed at least ten times. This sequence joins TRBV4-1 and TRBJ1-4; unclear D gene. Germline lookup yields CDR1 MGHRA and CDR2 YSYEKL. V lost 0 bases, J lost 10 bases, and 6 bases lay in between. The CDR3 length is 12 residues. CDR3: CASSQDRGKLFF. CDR3 nucleotide sequence: TGCGCCAGCAGCCAAGATCGAGGAAAACTGTTTTTT.

This chain's CDR3 is CASNWGLRSNTEAFF. The CDR3 DNA is TGTGCCAGCAATTGGGGGCTTCGATCGAACACTGAAGCTTTCTTT. The chain combines TRBV28 with TRBJ1-1; weak D call: TRBD1 (6 bases). Germline assignment: CDR1 MDHEN and CDR2 SYDVKM. Trimming removed 7 bases from V and 1 base from J, with 16 bases in between. The CDR3 runs 15 residues.

This clonotype was seen only a few times. The gene calls are TRBV6-5 and TRBJ1-6, with TRBD1 as a possible D gene (5 bases). The CDR3 is 17 residues long. Per the germline V gene, CDR1 is MNHEY and CDR2 is SVGAGI. V was clipped by 3 bases and J by 9 bases, with 21 bases between them. CDR3 coding DNA: TGTGCCAGCAGTTATGTTGGGGCGGCGGAGGTACCTTCACCCCTCCACTTT. Protein sequence: CASSYVGAAEVPSPLHF.

The CDR3 DNA sequence: TGCAGCGTTCCCGACAGGGGACACACTGAAGCTTTCTTT. Translated, it gives CSVPDRGHTEAFF. V and J are TRBV29-1 and TRBJ1-1; 8 bases agree with TRBD1. CDR3 length: 13 amino acids. J gave up 3 bases and V 5 bases, and 5 bases lay outside the gene matches. Germline V lookup: CDR1 SQVTM, CDR2 ANQGSEA. Complete variable domain (other parts from reference TRBV29-1 and TRBJ1-1): SAVISQKPSRDICQRGTSLTIQCQVDSQVTMMFWYRQQPGQSLTLIATANQGSEATYESGFVIDKFPISRPNLTFSTLTVSNMSPEDSSIYLCSVPDRGHTEAFFGQGTRLTVV.

A few counts support this clonotype. The chain is built from TRBV12-3 or TRBV12-4 and TRBJ1-4, with D perhaps matching TRBD1 (5 bases). V was clipped by 4 bases and J by 5 bases, with 20 bases between them. CDR3 length: 17 residues. In DNA, the CDR3 is TGTGCCAGCAGTTACTCTTTGAGGGGCGTGGGCAATGAAAAACTGTTTTTT. Protein product: CASSYSLRGVGNEKLFF.

This clonotype occurred many times. J is TRBJ2-7 and V is TRBV9, with 8 bases identical to TRBD2. The V gene end was trimmed by 4 bases and the J gene end by 6 bases; junction bases not matched to a gene: 9. The CDR3 spans 14 residues. Germline V lookup: CDR1 SGDLS, CDR2 YYNGEE. The CDR3 spells CASSRSGREVEQYF. The CDR3 region has the DNA TGTGCCAGCAGCCGTTCTGGGCGGGAGGTCGAGCAGTACTTC.

There are a few counts of this clonotype. The V call is TRBV7-9, the J call TRBJ1-2; 10 bases fit TRBD1. Trimming removed 2 bases from V and 2 bases from J; junction bases left unmatched: 5. CDR3 length equals 16 residues. Germline V gives CDR1 SEHNR, CDR2 FQNEAQ (reference sequence). The CDR3 DNA reads TGTGCCAGCAGCTTACCCGCGGGACAGGGGAACTATGGCTACACCTTC. This gives the protein CASSLPAGQGNYGYTF.

This chain uses TRBV20-1 with TRBJ2-7; D gene unclear. This CDR3 contains 13 residues. The germline gives CDR1 DFQATT, CDR2 SNEGSKA (reference sequence). Trimming removed 6 bases at V and 6 bases at J, with 18 bases between. The CDR3 sequence is CSALGQVISEQYF. CDR3 DNA sequence: TGCAGTGCGTTAGGGCAGGTTATCTCCGAGCAGTACTTC.

The J gene is TRBJ2-4, the V gene TRBV13, with 8 bases that match TRBD2. Trimming at V came to 5 bases and at J to 8 bases, leaving 11 bases not matched to a gene. CDR1 is PRHDT and CDR2 is FYEKMQ in the germline V gene (reference sequence). The CDR3 has 15 residues. The CDR3 DNA sequence: TGTGCCAGCAGCCCCCGGGGGGGGTCCTCAGACATTCAGTACTTC. It specifies CASSPRGGSSDIQYF. Drawing the rest from reference TRBV13 and TRBJ2-4, the complete variable domain is AAGVIQSPRHLIKEKRETATLKCYPIPRHDTVYWYQQGPGQDPQFLISFYEKMQSDKGSIPDRFSAQQFSDYHSELNMSSLELGDSALYFCASSPRGGSSDIQYFGAGTRLSVL.

This clonotype appeared many times. CDR3 DNA: TGTGCCAGCAGTGTCGGAAGGGTTGGCACAGATACGCAGTATTTT. Its protein is CASSVGRVGTDTQYF. The chain employs TRBV2 and TRBJ2-3; D is ambiguous. This CDR3 region has 15 residues. The V end was cut by 4 bases, the J end by 1 base, with 12 bases between. Germline CDR1 SNHLY, CDR2 FYNNEI.